The clone carrying this TCR beta chain turned up a few times. The antigen remains unidentified. The V end was cut by 7 bases, the J end by 4 bases, with 10 bases between. The CDR3 has 13 residues. CDR1 and CDR2 from the germline V gene are MNHEY and SMNVEV (reference sequence). The sample belongs to a study of T cell repertoires in ileal Crohn's disease. The study, taken as a whole, reports: Clonal expansions were more frequent in active smokers than non-smokers at surgery. Clonality above 26.8% at surgery always came with endoscopic recurrence.

Repertoires were generated with immunoSEQ multiplex PCR, while TCRdb's copy carries only in-frame clones and drops some. Of 2,500 or so clones detected, around 90% appear once; the ten largest clones hold roughly 3.1%. The sequencing input was ileal tissue. The chain recombines TRBV27 with TRBJ1-4; no definite D call. The receptor's source is an adult with Crohn's disease. As DNA, the CDR3 is TGTGCCAGCATGAGGCAACTTAATGAAAAACTGTTTTTT. It codes for CASMRQLNEKLFF.